This T cell receptor (beta chain) was documented in a study of T cells in Graves' hyperthyroidism and ophthalmopathy. Study observations and caveats: Model-based prediction identified ophthalmopathy a median around 6.7 months prior to its onset. Most clonotypes that expanded in the thyroid above 0.001 also showed up in blood.

The study defined stable Graves' hyperthyroidism as no ophthalmopathy progression within 18 months. This clonotype was observed at least ten times. Its antigen is unknown. Amplified regions were TCR beta CDR3 sequences from RNA transcripts. The HTBI primer set served for first-round RT-PCR of the TCR CDR3. TCRdb called the multiplex PCR reads again in MiXCR, with one record for every CDR3 protein. The sample lists more than 150,000 distinct CDR3 sequences, over 15% occurring once. CDR3 length equals 15 residues. The ends were cut back, 1 base at V and 6 bases at J, with 14 bases in the middle. Germline V gene sequence: CDR1 SGHAT, CDR2 FQNNGV.

The chain is built from TRBV11-2 and TRBJ2-3; D unclear. The clonotype originates from a woman in her 50s with Graves' hyperthyroidism. Material for sequencing was blood. CDR3 sequence reads: CASSLAGWESDTQYF. In nucleotides, the CDR3 is TGTGCCAGCAGCTTAGCGGGTTGGGAAAGTGATACGCAGTATTTT.